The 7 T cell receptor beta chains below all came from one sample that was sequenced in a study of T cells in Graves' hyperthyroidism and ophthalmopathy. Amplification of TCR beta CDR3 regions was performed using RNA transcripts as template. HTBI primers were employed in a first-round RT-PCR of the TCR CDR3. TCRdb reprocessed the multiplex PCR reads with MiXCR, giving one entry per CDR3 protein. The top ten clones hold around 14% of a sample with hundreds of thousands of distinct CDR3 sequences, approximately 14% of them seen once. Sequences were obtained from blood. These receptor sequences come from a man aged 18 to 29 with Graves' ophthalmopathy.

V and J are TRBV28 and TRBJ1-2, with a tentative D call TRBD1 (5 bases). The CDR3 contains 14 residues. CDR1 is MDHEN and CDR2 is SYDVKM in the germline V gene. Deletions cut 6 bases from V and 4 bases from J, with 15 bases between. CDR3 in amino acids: CASSRRDRAYGYTF. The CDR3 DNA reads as TGTGCCAGCAGCCGGCGGGACCGAGCCTATGGCTACACCTTC.

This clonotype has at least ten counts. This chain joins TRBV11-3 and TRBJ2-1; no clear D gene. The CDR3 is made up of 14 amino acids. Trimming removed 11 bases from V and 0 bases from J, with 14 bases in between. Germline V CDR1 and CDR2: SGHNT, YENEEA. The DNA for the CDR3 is TGTGCCCCCTTTAAGTGGAGCTCCTACAATGAGCAGTTCTTC. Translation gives CAPFKWSSYNEQFF.

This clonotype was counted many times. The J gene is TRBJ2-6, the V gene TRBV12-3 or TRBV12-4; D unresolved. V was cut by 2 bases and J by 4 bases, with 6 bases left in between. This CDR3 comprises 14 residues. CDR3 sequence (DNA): TGTGCCAGCAGTTTAAACTACGGGGCCAACGTCCTGACTTTC. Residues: CASSLNYGANVLTF.

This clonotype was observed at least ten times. The CDR3 region is CASGNGSGANVLTF. The DNA for the CDR3 is TGCGCCAGCGGAAACGGCTCTGGGGCCAACGTCCTGACTTTC. V and J are TRBV5-1 and TRBJ2-6, with D unresolved. The germline V gene has CDR1 SGHRS and CDR2 YFSETQ. CDR3 size: 14 residues. Trimming cost V 7 bases and J 0 bases, with 8 bases left between them.

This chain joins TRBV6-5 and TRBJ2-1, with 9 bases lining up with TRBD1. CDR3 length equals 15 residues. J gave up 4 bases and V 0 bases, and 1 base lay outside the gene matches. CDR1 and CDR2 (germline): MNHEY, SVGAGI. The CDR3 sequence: CASSYSGQGYNEQFF. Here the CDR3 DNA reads TGTGCCAGCAGTTACTCAGGACAGGGGTACAATGAGCAGTTCTTC.

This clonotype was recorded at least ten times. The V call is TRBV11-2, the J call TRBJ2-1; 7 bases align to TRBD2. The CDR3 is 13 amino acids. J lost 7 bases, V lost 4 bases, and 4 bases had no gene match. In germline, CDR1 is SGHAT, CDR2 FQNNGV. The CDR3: CASSSGTMNEQFF. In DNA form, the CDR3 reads TGTGCCAGCAGCTCCGGGACTATGAATGAGCAGTTCTTC.

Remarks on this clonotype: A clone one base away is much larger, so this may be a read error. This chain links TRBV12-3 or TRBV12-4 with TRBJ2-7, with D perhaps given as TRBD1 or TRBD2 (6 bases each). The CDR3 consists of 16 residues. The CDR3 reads CASSLQGLGLRREQHF. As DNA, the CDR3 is TGTGCCAGCAGTCTACAGGGTCTGGGTCTTCGTCGGGAGCAGCACTTC.